This is a list of T cell receptor beta chains from one sample in a study of blood T cells in healthy people across ages. TCRdb passed the 5' RACE reads through MiXCR, listing each CDR3 protein once. The repertoire holds some 800,000 distinct CDR3 sequences, with around 25% as singletons. These sequences were also reported in another study, on T cells of mothers and their children.

Sequencing was performed on blood. The receptors stem from a boy aged 5-17 years in good health. Each CDR3 is given with its conserved first and last residue. The order of the fields is J gene, clone size, V gene, D gene, CDR3 protein, CDR3 DNA. A D gene is named only where the DNA matches it firmly. Expanded clones get a size class; other rows say once, few or many, or leave the size out.

j_gene: TRBJ2-7
abundance: few
v_gene: TRBV27
d_gene: TRBD1
CDR3aa: CASSLFRTGVYEQYF
CDR3nt: TGTGCCAGCAGTTTATTTCGGACAGGGGTATACGAGCAGTACTTC

j_gene: TRBJ2-5
abundance: -
v_gene: TRBV20-1
d_gene: TRBD2
CDR3aa: CSAESLAGVQETQDF
CDR3nt: TGCAGTGCTGAGAGCCTAGCGGGCGTCCAAGAGACCCAGGACTTC

j_gene: TRBJ2-3
abundance: -
v_gene: TRBV6-5
d_gene: -
CDR3aa: CASSYSVLPSTDTQYF
CDR3nt: TGTGCCAGCAGTTACTCGGTGTTGCCTAGCACAGATACGCAGTATTTT

j_gene: TRBJ2-4
abundance: few
v_gene: TRBV19
d_gene: -
CDR3aa: CASTEIIQYF
CDR3nt: TGTGCCAGTACGGAAATCATTCAGTACTTC

j_gene: TRBJ2-5
abundance: many
v_gene: TRBV20-1
d_gene: TRBD2
CDR3aa: CSAVGLAGGQETQYF
CDR3nt: TGCAGTGCAGTCGGACTAGCGGGAGGCCAAGAGACCCAGTACTTC

j_gene: TRBJ1-1
abundance: -
v_gene: TRBV20-1
d_gene: -
CDR3aa: CSAREGTGAGAAFF
CDR3nt: TGCAGTGCTAGAGAAGGGACCGGGGCAGGTGCAGCTTTCTTT

j_gene: TRBJ2-5
abundance: few
v_gene: TRBV10-3
d_gene: TRBD2
CDR3aa: CAISDRLAGGETQYF
CDR3nt: TGTGCCATCAGTGATCGACTAGCGGGAGGCGAGACCCAGTACTTC

j_gene: TRBJ1-2
abundance: -
v_gene: TRBV7-9
d_gene: -
CDR3aa: CASSLASISGYTF
CDR3nt: TGTGCCAGCAGCTTAGCCTCTATTAGTGGCTACACCTTC

j_gene: TRBJ2-5
abundance: -
v_gene: TRBV7-2
d_gene: TRBD2
CDR3aa: CASSFRLAVNQETQYF
CDR3nt: TGTGCCAGCAGCTTTCGGCTAGCGGTTAACCAAGAGACCCAGTACTTC

j_gene: TRBJ1-1
abundance: -
v_gene: TRBV27
d_gene: -
CDR3aa: CASSQGSATEAFF
CDR3nt: TGTGCCAGCAGTCAGGGATCGGCCACTGAAGCTTTCTTT

j_gene: TRBJ1-4
abundance: -
v_gene: TRBV7-2
d_gene: TRBD1
CDR3aa: CASRGNRGSNEKLFF
CDR3nt: TGTGCCAGCAGGGGGAACAGGGGTTCTAATGAAAAACTGTTTTTT

j_gene: TRBJ2-3
abundance: -
v_gene: TRBV6-2/TRBV6-3
d_gene: -
CDR3aa: CASRPGPSTDTQYF
CDR3nt: TGTGCCAGCAGGCCGGGTCCTAGCACAGATACGCAGTATTTT

j_gene: TRBJ2-5
abundance: -
v_gene: TRBV29-1
d_gene: TRBD1
CDR3aa: CSVDWDSQETQYF
CDR3nt: TGCAGCGTTGACTGGGACAGCCAAGAGACCCAGTACTTC

j_gene: TRBJ2-4
abundance: -
v_gene: TRBV7-9
d_gene: TRBD2
CDR3aa: CASSSTLDLAALAKNIQYF
CDR3nt: TGTGCCAGCAGCTCAACCTTAGATCTAGCGGCCCTAGCCAAAAACATTCAGTACTTC

j_gene: TRBJ1-1
abundance: -
v_gene: TRBV27
d_gene: TRBD1
CDR3aa: CASRKGQPNTEAFF
CDR3nt: TGTGCCAGCCGAAAGGGACAGCCGAACACTGAAGCTTTCTTT

j_gene: TRBJ2-5
abundance: few
v_gene: TRBV18
d_gene: -
CDR3aa: CASSPTGRRETQYF
CDR3nt: TGTGCCAGCTCACCGACAGGACGGAGGGAGACCCAGTACTTC

j_gene: TRBJ2-5
abundance: -
v_gene: TRBV7-6
d_gene: TRBD2
CDR3aa: CASSPAGRRWETQYF
CDR3nt: TGTGCCAGCAGCCCAGCGGGACGCCGGTGGGAGACCCAGTACTTC

j_gene: TRBJ2-5
abundance: few
v_gene: TRBV7-9
d_gene: TRBD2
CDR3aa: CASSLSWTSGQETQYF
CDR3nt: TGTGCCAGCAGCTTAAGTTGGACTAGCGGGCAAGAGACCCAGTACTTC